The rows below give T cell receptor beta chains drawn from one sample of a study of lymphopenia after photon versus proton radiotherapy. Only in-frame clones appear in the TCRdb table, and some are missing; sequencing was by immunoSEQ multiplex PCR. The sample carries 50,000 or so clones, roughly 90% recorded once. This sample comprised peripheral blood, obtained from a patient treated with photon-based radiotherapy. The receptors stem from a woman aged 40 to 50 with cholangiocarcinoma. Each CDR3 is given without its conserved first and last residue. The size entry is marked missing in some rows and otherwise reads once, few, many or a size class.

V gene: TRBV7-3
J gene: TRBJ2-3
clone size: .
CDR3 protein: ASSQPLAGGPRDTQY

V gene: TRBV10-3
J gene: TRBJ2-3
clone size: .
CDR3 protein: ATGAGDTDTQY

V gene: TRBV6-5
J gene: TRBJ1-1
clone size: once
CDR3 protein: ASSYQGEVNTEAF

V gene: TRBV2
J gene: TRBJ1-2
clone size: .
CDR3 protein: ASSGGQGALHYGYT

V gene: TRBV28
J gene: TRBJ1-2
clone size: .
CDR3 protein: ASNYYGYT

V gene: TRBV9
J gene: TRBJ1-3
clone size: .
CDR3 protein: ASSPGQGRNTIY

V gene: TRBV29-1
J gene: TRBJ1-3
clone size: .
CDR3 protein: SVSGTTNSGNTIY

V gene: TRBV11-2
J gene: TRBJ1-1
clone size: .
CDR3 protein: ASSFRVNTEAF

V gene: TRBV29-1
J gene: TRBJ2-1
clone size: .
CDR3 protein: REGLLYNEQF

V gene: TRBV9
J gene: TRBJ2-1
clone size: once
CDR3 protein: ASSVGGLSSYNEQF

V gene: TRBV13
J gene: TRBJ2-1
clone size: .
CDR3 protein: ASSHRANEQF

V gene: TRBV29-1
J gene: TRBJ1-1
clone size: .
CDR3 protein: SVLGGARTEAF

V gene: TRBV28
J gene: TRBJ1-5
clone size: .
CDR3 protein: ASRPGQDIQPQH

V gene: TRBV6-1
J gene: TRBJ1-1
clone size: .
CDR3 protein: ASSAGGAGTEAF